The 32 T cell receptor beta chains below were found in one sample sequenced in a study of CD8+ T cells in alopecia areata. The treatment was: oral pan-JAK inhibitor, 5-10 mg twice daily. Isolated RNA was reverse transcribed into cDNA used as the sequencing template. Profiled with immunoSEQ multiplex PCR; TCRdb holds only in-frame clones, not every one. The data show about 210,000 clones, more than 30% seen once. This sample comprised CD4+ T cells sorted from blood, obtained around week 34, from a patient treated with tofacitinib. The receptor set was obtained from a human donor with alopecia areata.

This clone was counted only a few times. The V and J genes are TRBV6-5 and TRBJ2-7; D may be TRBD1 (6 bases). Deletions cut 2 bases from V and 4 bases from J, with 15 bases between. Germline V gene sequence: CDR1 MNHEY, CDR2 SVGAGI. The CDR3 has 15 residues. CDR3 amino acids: CASSYQDRPWYEQYF. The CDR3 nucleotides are TGTGCCAGCAGTTACCAGGACAGACCCTGGTACGAGCAGTACTTC.

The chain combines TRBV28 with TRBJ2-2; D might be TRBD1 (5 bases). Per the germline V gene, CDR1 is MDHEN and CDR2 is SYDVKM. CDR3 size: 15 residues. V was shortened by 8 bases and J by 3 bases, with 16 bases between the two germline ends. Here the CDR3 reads CASSRADRDTGELFF. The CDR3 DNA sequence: TGTGCCAGCTCCAGGGCGGACCGCGACACCGGGGAGCTGTTTTTT.

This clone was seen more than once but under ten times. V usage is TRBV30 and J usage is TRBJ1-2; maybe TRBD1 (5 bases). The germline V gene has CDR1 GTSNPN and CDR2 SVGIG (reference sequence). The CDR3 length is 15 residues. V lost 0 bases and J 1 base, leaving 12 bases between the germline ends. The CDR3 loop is CAWSVTRGGNYGYTF. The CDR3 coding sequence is TGTGCCTGGAGTGTGACAAGGGGCGGTAACTATGGCTACACCTTC.

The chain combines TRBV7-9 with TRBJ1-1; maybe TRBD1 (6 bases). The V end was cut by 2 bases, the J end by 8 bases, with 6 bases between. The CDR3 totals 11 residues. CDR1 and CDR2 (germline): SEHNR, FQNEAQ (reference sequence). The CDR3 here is CASSLQGEAFF. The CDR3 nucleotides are TGTGCCAGCAGCTTACAGGGGGAAGCTTTCTTT.

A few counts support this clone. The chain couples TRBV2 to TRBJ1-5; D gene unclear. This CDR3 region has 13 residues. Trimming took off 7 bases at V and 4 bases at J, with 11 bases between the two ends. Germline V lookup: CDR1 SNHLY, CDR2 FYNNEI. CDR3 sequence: CASNLGRNQPQHF. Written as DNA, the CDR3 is TGTGCCAGCAACCTTGGAAGGAATCAGCCCCAGCATTTT.

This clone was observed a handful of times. Here the CDR3 reads CSALVGSGANVLTF. In DNA, the CDR3 is TGCAGCGCCCTGGTAGGGTCTGGGGCCAACGTCCTGACTTTC. The V call is TRBV29-1, the J call TRBJ2-6; D gene uncertain. In germline, CDR1 is SQVTM, CDR2 ANQGSEA. V lost 7 bases to trimming and J lost 1 base, with 11 bases between them. There are 14 residues in the CDR3.

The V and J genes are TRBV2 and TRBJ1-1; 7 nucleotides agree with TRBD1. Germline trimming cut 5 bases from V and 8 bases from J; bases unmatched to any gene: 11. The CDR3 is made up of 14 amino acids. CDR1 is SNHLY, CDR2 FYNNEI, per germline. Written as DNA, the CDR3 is TGTGCCAGCAGTCTAGAGGGACAGCGCCTGGAAGCTTTCTTT. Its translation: CASSLEGQRLEAFF.

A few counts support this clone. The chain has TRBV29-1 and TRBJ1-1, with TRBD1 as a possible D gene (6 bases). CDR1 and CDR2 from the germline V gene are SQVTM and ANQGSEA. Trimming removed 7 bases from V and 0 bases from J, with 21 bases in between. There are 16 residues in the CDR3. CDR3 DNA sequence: TGCAGCGCCCGAGGGGGACCGATACTTCTGAACACTGAAGCTTTCTTT. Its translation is CSARGGPILLNTEAFF.

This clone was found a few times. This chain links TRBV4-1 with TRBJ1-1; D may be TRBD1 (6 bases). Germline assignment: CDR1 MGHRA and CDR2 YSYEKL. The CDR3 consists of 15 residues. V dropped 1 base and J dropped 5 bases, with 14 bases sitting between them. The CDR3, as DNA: TGCGCCAGCAGCCAAGGCTGGACAGTAGGAACTGAAGCTTTCTTT. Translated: CASSQGWTVGTEAFF.

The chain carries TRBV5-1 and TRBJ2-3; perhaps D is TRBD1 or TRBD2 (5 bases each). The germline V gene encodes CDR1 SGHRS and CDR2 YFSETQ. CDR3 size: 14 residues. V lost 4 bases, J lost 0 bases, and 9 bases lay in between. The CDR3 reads CASSGGTSTDTQYF. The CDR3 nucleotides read TGCGCCAGCAGCGGGGGAACTAGCACAGATACGCAGTATTTT.

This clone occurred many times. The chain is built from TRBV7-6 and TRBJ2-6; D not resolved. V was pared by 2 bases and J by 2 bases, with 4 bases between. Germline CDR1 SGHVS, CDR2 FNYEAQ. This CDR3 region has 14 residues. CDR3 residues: CASSLRAGANVLTF. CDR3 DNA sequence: TGTGCCAGCAGCTTAAGGGCTGGGGCCAACGTCCTGACTTTC.

CDR3 sequence: CSTAGGLRETQYF. The CDR3 region has the DNA TGCAGCACCGCTGGGGGGCTTCGGGAGACCCAGTACTTC. This rearrangement joins TRBV29-1 to TRBJ2-5; D may correspond to TRBD1 or TRBD2 (6 bases each). V was pared by 8 bases and J by 5 bases, with 18 bases between. Germline assignment: CDR1 SQVTM and CDR2 ANQGSEA. The CDR3 runs 13 residues.

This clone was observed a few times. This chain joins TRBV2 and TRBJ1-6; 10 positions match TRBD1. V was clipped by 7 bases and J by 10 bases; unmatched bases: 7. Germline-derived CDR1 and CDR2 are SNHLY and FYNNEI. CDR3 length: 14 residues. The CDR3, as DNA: TGTGCCAGCATACGACAGGGGGCCGTCTCACCCCTCCACTTT. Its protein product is CASIRQGAVSPLHF.

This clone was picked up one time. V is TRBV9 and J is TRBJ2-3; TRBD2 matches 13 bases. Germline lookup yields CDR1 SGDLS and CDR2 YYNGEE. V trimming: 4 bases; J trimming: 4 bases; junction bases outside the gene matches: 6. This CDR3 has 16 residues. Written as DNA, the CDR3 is TGTGCCAGCAGCCCCCGGACTAGCGGGAGTTCAGATACGCAGTATTTT. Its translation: CASSPRTSGSSDTQYF.

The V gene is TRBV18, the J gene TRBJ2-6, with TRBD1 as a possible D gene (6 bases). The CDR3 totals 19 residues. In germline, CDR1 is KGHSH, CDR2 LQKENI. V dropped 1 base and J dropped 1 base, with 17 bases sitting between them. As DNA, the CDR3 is TGTGCCAGCTCACCACAGGGGGAGCTTTTGTCTTCTGGGGCCAACGTCCTGACTTTC. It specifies CASSPQGELLSSGANVLTF.

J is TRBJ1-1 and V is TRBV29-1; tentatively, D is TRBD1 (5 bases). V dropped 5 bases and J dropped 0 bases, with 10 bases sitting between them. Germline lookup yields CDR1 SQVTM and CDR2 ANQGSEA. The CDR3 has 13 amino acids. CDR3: CSVCRQLNTEAFF. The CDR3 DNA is TGCAGCGTTTGCCGACAGCTGAACACTGAAGCTTTCTTT. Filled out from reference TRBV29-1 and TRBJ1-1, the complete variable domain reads SAVISQKPSRDICQRGTSLTIQCQVDSQVTMMFWYRQQPGQSLTLIATANQGSEATYESGFVIDKFPISRPNLTFSTLTVSNMSPEDSSIYLCSVCRQLNTEAFFGQGTRLTVV.

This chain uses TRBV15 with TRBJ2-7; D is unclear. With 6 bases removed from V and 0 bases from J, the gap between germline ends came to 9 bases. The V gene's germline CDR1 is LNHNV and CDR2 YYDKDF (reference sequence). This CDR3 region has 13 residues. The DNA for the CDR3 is TGTGCCACCAGACTCGGAAGCTCCTACGAGCAGTACTTC. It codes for CATRLGSSYEQYF.

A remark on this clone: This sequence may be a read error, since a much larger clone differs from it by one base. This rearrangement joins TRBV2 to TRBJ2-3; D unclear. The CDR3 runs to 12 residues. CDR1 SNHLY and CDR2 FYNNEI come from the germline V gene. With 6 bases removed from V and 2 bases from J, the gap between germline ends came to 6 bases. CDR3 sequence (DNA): TGTGCCAGCAGGGACGACACAGATACGCAGTATTTT. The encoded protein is CASRDDTDTQYF.

The CDR3 is CASSYSVRADEQFF. In DNA form, the CDR3 reads TGTGCCAGCAGTTACTCGGTCAGGGCCGATGAGCAGTTCTTC. The chain employs TRBV6-5 and TRBJ2-1; TRBD1 is a possible D gene (5 bases). Deletions cut 0 bases from V and 8 bases from J, with 11 bases between. CDR1 and CDR2 from the germline V gene are MNHEY and SVGAGI. The CDR3 spans 14 residues.

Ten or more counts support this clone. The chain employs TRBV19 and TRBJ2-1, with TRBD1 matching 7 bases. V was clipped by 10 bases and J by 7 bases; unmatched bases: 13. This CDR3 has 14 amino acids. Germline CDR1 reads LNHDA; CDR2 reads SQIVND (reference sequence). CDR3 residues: CATERQGGNNEQFF. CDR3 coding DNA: TGTGCCACCGAACGACAGGGTGGTAATAATGAGCAGTTCTTC.

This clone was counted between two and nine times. The CDR3 DNA sequence: TGCAGCGTTGCCAGCGGGGGGGCCGCCTACAATGAGCAGTTCTTC. Protein: CSVASGGAAYNEQFF. The V and J genes are TRBV29-1 and TRBJ2-1; 10 bases align to TRBD2. Germline-derived CDR1 and CDR2 are SQVTM and ANQGSEA. The CDR3 has 15 residues. V dropped 4 bases and J dropped 2; count of bases not matched to a gene: 5.

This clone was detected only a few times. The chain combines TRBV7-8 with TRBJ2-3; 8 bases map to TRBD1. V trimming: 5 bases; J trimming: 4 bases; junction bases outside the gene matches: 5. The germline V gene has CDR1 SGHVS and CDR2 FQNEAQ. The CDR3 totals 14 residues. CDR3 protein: CASSPDRVPDTQYF. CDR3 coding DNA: TGTGCCAGCAGCCCGGACAGGGTACCAGATACGCAGTATTTT.

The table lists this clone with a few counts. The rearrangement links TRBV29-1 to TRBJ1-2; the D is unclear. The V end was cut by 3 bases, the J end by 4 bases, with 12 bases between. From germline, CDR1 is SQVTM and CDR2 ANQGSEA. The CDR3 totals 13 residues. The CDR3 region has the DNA TGCAGCGTTGAGGTTTCCAGCATCTATGGCTACACCTTC. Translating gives CSVEVSSIYGYTF.

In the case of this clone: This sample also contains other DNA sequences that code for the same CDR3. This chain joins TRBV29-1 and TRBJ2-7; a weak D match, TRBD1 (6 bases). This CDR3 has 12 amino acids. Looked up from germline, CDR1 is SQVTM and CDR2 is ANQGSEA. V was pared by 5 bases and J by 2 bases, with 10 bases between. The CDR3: CSVRGTTYEQYF. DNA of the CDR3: TGCAGCGTTCGAGGGACAACCTACGAGCAGTACTTC.

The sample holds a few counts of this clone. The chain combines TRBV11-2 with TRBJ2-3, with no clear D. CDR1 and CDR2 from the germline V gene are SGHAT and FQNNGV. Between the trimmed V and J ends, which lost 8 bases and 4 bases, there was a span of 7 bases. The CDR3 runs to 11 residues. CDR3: CASLRADTQYF. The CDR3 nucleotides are TGTGCCAGCCTCCGGGCAGATACGCAGTATTTT.

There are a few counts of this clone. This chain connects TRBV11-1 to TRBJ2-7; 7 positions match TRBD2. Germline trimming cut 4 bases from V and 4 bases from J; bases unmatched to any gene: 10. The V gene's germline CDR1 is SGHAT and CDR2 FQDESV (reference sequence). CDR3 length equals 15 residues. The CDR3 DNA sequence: TGTGCCAGCAGCTCCCCGCGGGGGAACGTTTACGAGCAGTACTTC. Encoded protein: CASSSPRGNVYEQYF.

The CDR3 DNA sequence: TGTGCCAGCAGGAACGAGGGAGAGACCCAGTACTTC. It translates to CASRNEGETQYF. The V gene is TRBV6-6, the J gene TRBJ2-5; a possible D gene is TRBD2 (5 bases). Germline lookup yields CDR1 MNHNY and CDR2 SVGAGI (reference sequence). This CDR3 spans 12 amino acids. Trimming took 6 bases from V and 4 from J, leaving 9 bases between them.

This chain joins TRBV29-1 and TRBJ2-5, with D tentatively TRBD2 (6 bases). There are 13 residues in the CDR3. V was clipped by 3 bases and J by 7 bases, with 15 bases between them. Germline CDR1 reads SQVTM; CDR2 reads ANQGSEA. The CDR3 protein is CSVDIGLGGTQYF. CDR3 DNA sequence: TGCAGCGTTGATATAGGCTTGGGGGGGACCCAGTACTTC.

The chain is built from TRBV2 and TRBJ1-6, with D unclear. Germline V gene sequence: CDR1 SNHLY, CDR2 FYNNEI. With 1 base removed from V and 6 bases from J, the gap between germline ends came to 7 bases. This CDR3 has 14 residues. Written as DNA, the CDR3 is TGTGCCAGCAGTGAAGTACAGCCTAATTCACCCCTCCACTTT. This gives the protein CASSEVQPNSPLHF.

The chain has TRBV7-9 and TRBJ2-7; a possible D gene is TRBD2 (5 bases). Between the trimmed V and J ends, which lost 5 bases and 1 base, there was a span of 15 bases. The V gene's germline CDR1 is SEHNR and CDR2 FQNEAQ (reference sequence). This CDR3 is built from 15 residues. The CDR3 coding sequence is TGTGCCAGCAGCCTTCATGGCGGGCCGTCCTACGAGCAGTACTTC. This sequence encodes CASSLHGGPSYEQYF.

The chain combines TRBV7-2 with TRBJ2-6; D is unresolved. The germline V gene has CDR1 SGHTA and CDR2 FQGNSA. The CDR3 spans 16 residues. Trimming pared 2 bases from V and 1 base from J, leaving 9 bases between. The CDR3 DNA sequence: TGTGCCAGCAGCTTACAAGTAGTATCTGGGGCCAACGTCCTGACTTTC. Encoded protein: CASSLQVVSGANVLTF.

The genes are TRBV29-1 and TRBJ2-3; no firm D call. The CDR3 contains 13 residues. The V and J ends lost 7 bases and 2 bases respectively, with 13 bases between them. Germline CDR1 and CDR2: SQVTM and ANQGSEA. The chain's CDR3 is CSASPLLTDTQYF. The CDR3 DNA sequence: TGCAGCGCGAGCCCATTACTCACAGATACGCAGTATTTT.